The clone carrying this T cell receptor (beta chain) has more than one count but fewer than ten. Its specificity is not known. Method: immunoSEQ multiplex PCR; TCRdb's copy keeps in-frame clones and lacks some. Among 100,000 to 150,000 clones listed, roughly 90% were seen once. The data are from a study of T cell responses to AZD1222 COVID-19 vaccine. The CDR3 loop spans 16 amino acids. The V segment lost 1 base and the J segment 3 bases; nucleotides outside the gene matches: 7. Per germline, CDR1 SEHNR and CDR2 FQNEAQ (reference sequence). Findings and limits, study-wide: Among spike-specific TCRs, nearly half reportedly target unmutated variant regions. Donor demographics were predominantly white British with a female majority; clonal diversity may be underestimated.

Sequenced here: peripheral blood, sampled on day 0 of AZD1222 vaccination. V and J are TRBV7-9 and TRBJ2-5; 8 bases align to TRBD1. The TCR comes from an adult in good health. DNA of the CDR3: TGTGCCAGCAGCTTAGGATGGGGACAGGATAAAGAGACCCAGTACTTC. It encodes CASSLGWGQDKETQYF.